A single sample is the source of the 18 T cell receptor beta chains below, sequenced in a study of cytomegalovirus exposure and HLA in healthy donors. In the PCR, 60 Vbeta and 13 Jbeta primers were used. Here immunoSEQ multiplex PCR was the method, and the copy in TCRdb shows in-frame clones only, minus some. Of about 160,000 clones in the sample, 75% to 90% were seen once. Sequencing used PBMCs. These TCRs come from a woman aged 18-29 years in good health and CMV-seronegative.

The rearrangement joins TRBV7-9 to TRBJ1-1; the match to TRBD1 covers 10 bases. The length of the CDR3 is 15 residues. The ends lost 3 bases at V and 3 bases at J; junction bases unmatched: 4. Germline CDR1 reads SEHNR; CDR2 reads FQNEAQ (reference sequence). This CDR3 is CASSLSGTGDTEAFF. The CDR3 nucleotides are TGTGCCAGCAGCTTGAGCGGGACAGGGGACACTGAAGCTTTCTTT.

The rearrangement uses TRBV18 and TRBJ1-4; D is perhaps TRBD1 (5 bases). Trimming left V 2 bases short and J 0 bases short, with 7 bases between. The CDR3 covers 15 residues. Germline values: CDR1 KGHSH, CDR2 LQKENI. As DNA, the CDR3 is TGTGCCAGCTCACCAAGGGGTTCAACTAATGAAAAACTGTTTTTT. Its translation: CASSPRGSTNEKLFF.

The V call is TRBV6-5, the J call TRBJ2-2; D is perhaps TRBD2 (6 bases). Trimming shortened V by 2 bases and J by 4 bases, and 14 bases separated the two germline ends. The CDR3 runs to 16 residues. Germline CDR1 and CDR2: MNHEY and SVGAGI. The CDR3 coding sequence is TGTGCCAGCAGTTACCTGGGGGGACTTAGCACCGGGGAGCTGTTTTTT. The encoded protein is CASSYLGGLSTGELFF.

There are a few counts of this clone. J is TRBJ1-5 and V is TRBV6-1, with D uncertain. With 8 bases removed from V and 1 base from J, the gap between germline ends came to 9 bases. From germline, CDR1 is MNHNS and CDR2 SASEGT. The CDR3 covers 13 residues. Written as DNA, the CDR3 is TGTGCCAGCTGTCCGGGAAGCAATCAGCCCCAGCATTTT. It is translated as CASCPGSNQPQHF.

This chain uses TRBV28 with TRBJ2-3; TRBD2 aligns across 9 bases. Trimming took 3 bases from V and 2 from J; bases not matched to a gene: 6. The CDR3 has 16 residues. The germline CDR1 and CDR2 sequences are MDHEN and SYDVKM. The CDR3 DNA reads as TGTGCCAGCAGTTTGTTGCGGGGGGGCTCCACAGATACGCAGTATTTT. Its protein is CASSLLRGGSTDTQYF.

A remark on this clone: The same CDR3 also results from other DNA sequences found in this sample. The chain uses TRBV14 and TRBJ2-1, with 8 bases aligning to TRBD2. Germline lookup yields CDR1 SGHDN and CDR2 FVKESK. With V trimmed by 4 bases and J by 7 bases, 6 bases remained unmatched. The CDR3 is 14 residues long. CDR3 DNA sequence: TGTGCCAGCAGCCCACCCGGGGGGGGTAATGAGCAGTTCTTC. Amino acids: CASSPPGGGNEQFF.

The V and J genes are TRBV2 and TRBJ2-7, with D perhaps TRBD1 (6 bases). Trimming shortened V by 6 bases and J by 4 bases, and 10 bases separated the two germline ends. Germline V lookup: CDR1 SNHLY, CDR2 FYNNEI. This CDR3 comprises 12 residues. CDR3 DNA sequence: TGTGCCAGCAGCGCAAGGGGGTACGAGCAGTACTTC. Its translation is CASSARGYEQYF.

This chain uses TRBV6-5 with TRBJ2-3; TRBD2 might be the D (5 bases). Germline V gives CDR1 MNHEY, CDR2 SVGAGI. The ends were cut back, 5 bases at V and 2 bases at J, with 11 bases in the middle. This CDR3 comprises 14 residues. The CDR3 loop is CASSRVGDTDTQYF. The CDR3 DNA sequence: TGTGCCAGCAGTCGGGTCGGGGACACAGATACGCAGTATTTT.

This clone turned up a few times. The chain is built from TRBV7-9 and TRBJ2-1, with D tentatively TRBD1 (5 bases). Germline V gene lookup returns CDR1 SEHNR and CDR2 FQNEAQ (reference sequence). CDR3 length equals 12 residues. V gave up 5 bases and J gave up 8 bases, with 10 bases separating them. Here the CDR3 DNA reads TGTGCCAGCAGCCTAGACAGCTATGAGCAGTTCTTC. This translates into CASSLDSYEQFF. The full variable domain, with the rest looked up from reference TRBV7-9 and TRBJ2-1, is DTGVSQNPRHKITKRGQNVTFRCDPISEHNRLYWYRQTLGQGPEFLTYFQNEAQLEKSRLLSDRFSAERPKGSFSTLEIQRTEQGDSAMYLCASSLDSYEQFFGPGTRLTVL.

Of note for this clone: Its ends do not fully match the called genes, so a read error is possible. The chain carries TRBV7-7 and TRBJ1-1; D ambiguous. The germline CDR1 and CDR2 sequences are SSHAT and FNYEAQ (reference sequence). The CDR3 loop spans 14 amino acids. The CDR3 DNA reads as TGTGCTAGCAGCCCCCTTGACACATACACTGAAGCTTTCTTT. Translation: CASSPLDTYTEAFF.

The rearrangement uses TRBV9 and TRBJ2-2, with D tentatively TRBD2 (6 bases). The CDR3 covers 16 residues. The germline V gene encodes CDR1 SGDLS and CDR2 YYNGEE. V lost 0 bases and J lost 0, with 9 bases in between. The CDR3 DNA reads TGTGCCAGCAGCGTAGGCGGGACTTCGAACACCGGGGAGCTGTTTTTT. Its protein is CASSVGGTSNTGELFF.

Here the CDR3 DNA reads TGTGCCAGCAGCACCTACAATGAGCAGTTCTTC. This gives the protein CASSTYNEQFF. This chain joins TRBV28 and TRBJ2-1, with D unresolved. The CDR3 is 11 residues long. In germline, CDR1 is MDHEN, CDR2 SYDVKM. V dropped 6 bases and J dropped 2 bases, with 2 bases sitting between them.

The rearrangement joins TRBV15 to TRBJ2-7; D uncertain. The CDR3 spans 14 residues. Deletions cut 0 bases from V and 6 bases from J, with 12 bases between. In germline, CDR1 is LNHNV, CDR2 YYDKDF (reference sequence). The DNA of the CDR3 is TGTGCCACCAGCAGAGAGGGCCCAGCCGCCGAGCAGTACTTC. Translating it yields CATSREGPAAEQYF.

The chain carries TRBV29-1 and TRBJ2-7, with D perhaps TRBD1 (5 bases). CDR3 length equals 13 residues. Trimming pared 5 bases from V and 2 bases from J, leaving 13 bases between. Germline V gives CDR1 SQVTM, CDR2 ANQGSEA. Here the CDR3 DNA reads TGCAGCGTTAACCAGGGAATGGCCTACGAGCAGTACTTC. It yields the protein CSVNQGMAYEQYF.

J is TRBJ2-3 and V is TRBV6-1; unclear D gene. V was clipped by 8 bases and J by 1 base, with 10 bases between them. Germline V gene sequence: CDR1 MNHNS, CDR2 SASEGT. This CDR3 contains 13 residues. The CDR3 region is CASLFLGTDTQYF. The CDR3 DNA reads as TGTGCCAGCCTATTCTTGGGCACAGATACGCAGTATTTT.

This chain joins TRBV20-1 and TRBJ2-7; D might be TRBD2 (5 bases). From germline, CDR1 is DFQATT and CDR2 SNEGSKA (reference sequence). Trimming removed 1 base from V and 5 bases from J, with 6 bases in between. The CDR3 has 11 residues. DNA for the CDR3: TGCAGTGCTAGAGTCGGGAACGAGCAGTACTTC. This codes for CSARVGNEQYF.

The chain employs TRBV10-3 and TRBJ1-5; D uncertain. The germline gives CDR1 ENHRY, CDR2 SYGVKD. The CDR3 runs to 15 residues. V gave up 3 bases and J gave up 2 bases, with 11 bases separating them. The CDR3 DNA is TGTGCCATCAGTGATCCCGGGTTAGGCAATCAGCCCCAGCATTTT. This translates into CAISDPGLGNQPQHF.

The chain has TRBV29-1 and TRBJ2-5; TRBD2 agrees at 9 bases. In germline, CDR1 is SQVTM, CDR2 ANQGSEA. CDR3 length equals 14 residues. Trimming removed 3 bases from V and 5 bases from J; junction bases left unmatched: 7. CDR3 in DNA: TGCAGCGTTGAGGTGCGGGGGGGCGGGGAGACCCAGTACTTC. Translated: CSVEVRGGGETQYF.